This TCR beta chain appears in the sequencing data of a study of blood T cell repertoires in COVID-19. Study-wide context: Both acute and convalescent COVID-19 samples were obtained from the United States, Italy and Spain.

In germline, CDR1 is MRHNA, CDR2 SNTAGT. V dropped 0 bases and J dropped 0 bases, with 15 bases sitting between them. This CDR3 is built from 18 residues. Original data processing: Quantification of nucleated cells was approximated via reference gene primer amplification. Produced via immunoSEQ multiplex PCR; TCRdb's table is partial and in-frame only. The V and J calls and the clone size are those of that table, but D and trimming were determined from the DNA. The data contain over 60,000 clones, about 89% of them seen just once; the ten biggest clones take up around 13%. The TCR sequence derives from a woman aged 60-75 years with acute or convalescent COVID-19. The sample taken for sequencing was peripheral blood. The rearrangement links TRBV6-4 to TRBJ1-5; D not certain. In nucleotides, the CDR3 is TGTGCCAGCAGTGACTCTCTTTTTCGAAGCTATAGCAATCAGCCCCAGCATTTT. This gives the protein CASSDSLFRSYSNQPQHF.